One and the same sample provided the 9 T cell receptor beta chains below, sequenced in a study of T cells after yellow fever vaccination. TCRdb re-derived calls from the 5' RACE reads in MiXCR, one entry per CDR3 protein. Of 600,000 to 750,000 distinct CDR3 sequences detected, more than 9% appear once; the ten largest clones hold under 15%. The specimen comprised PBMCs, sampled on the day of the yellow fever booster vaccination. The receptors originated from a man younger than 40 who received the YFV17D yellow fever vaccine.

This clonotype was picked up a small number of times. Written as DNA, the CDR3 is TGTGCCAGCACGGAGCGGAAGTTAAACATTCAGTACTTC. As protein: CASTERKLNIQYF. J is TRBJ2-4 and V is TRBV28; TRBD2 might be the D (5 bases). The CDR3 extends over 13 amino acids. V gave up 7 bases and J gave up 6 bases, with 13 bases separating them. Germline values: CDR1 MDHEN, CDR2 SYDVKM.

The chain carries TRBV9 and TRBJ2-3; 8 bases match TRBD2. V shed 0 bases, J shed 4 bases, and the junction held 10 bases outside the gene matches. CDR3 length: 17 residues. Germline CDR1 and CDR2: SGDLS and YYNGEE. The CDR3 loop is CASSVGYGRGSADTQYF. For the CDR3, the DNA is TGTGCCAGCAGCGTAGGCTACGGGAGGGGGAGCGCAGATACGCAGTATTTT.

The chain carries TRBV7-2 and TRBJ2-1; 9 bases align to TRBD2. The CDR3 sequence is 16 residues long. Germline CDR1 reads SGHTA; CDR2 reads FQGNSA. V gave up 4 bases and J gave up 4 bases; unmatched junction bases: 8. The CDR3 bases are TGTGCCAGCAGCTATAAAGGACTAGCGACATACAATGAGCAGTTCTTC. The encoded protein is CASSYKGLATYNEQFF.

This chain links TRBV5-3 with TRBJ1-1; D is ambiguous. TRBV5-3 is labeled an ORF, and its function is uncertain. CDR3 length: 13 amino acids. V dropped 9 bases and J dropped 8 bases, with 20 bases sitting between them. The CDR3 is CAMSPGLLSEAFF. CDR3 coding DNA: TGTGCCATGAGCCCCGGGCTCCTCTCCGAAGCTTTCTTT.

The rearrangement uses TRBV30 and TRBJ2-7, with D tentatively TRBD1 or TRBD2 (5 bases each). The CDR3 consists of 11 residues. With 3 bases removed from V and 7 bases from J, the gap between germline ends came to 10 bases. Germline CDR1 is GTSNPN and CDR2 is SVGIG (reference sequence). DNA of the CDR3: TGTGCCTGGAGGGACACGGGGGAGCAGTACTTC. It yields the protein CAWRDTGEQYF.

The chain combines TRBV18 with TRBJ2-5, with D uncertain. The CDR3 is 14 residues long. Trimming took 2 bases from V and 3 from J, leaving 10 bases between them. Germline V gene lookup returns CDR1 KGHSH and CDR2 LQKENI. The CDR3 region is CASSPWSEKETQYF. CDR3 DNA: TGTGCCAGCTCACCATGGTCAGAAAAAGAGACCCAGTACTTC.

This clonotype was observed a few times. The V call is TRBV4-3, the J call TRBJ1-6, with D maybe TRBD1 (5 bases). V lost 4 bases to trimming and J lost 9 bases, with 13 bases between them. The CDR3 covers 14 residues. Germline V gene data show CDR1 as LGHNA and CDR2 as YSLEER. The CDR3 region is CASSPTPGISPLHF. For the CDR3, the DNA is TGCGCCAGCAGCCCTACTCCAGGGATTTCACCCCTCCACTTT.

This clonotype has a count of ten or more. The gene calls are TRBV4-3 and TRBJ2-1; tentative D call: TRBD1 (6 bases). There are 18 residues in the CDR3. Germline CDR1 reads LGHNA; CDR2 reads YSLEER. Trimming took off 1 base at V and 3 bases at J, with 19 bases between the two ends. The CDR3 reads CASSQGGFTRGIYNEQFF. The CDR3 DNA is TGCGCCAGCAGCCAAGGGGGATTTACAAGGGGGATCTACAATGAGCAGTTCTTC.

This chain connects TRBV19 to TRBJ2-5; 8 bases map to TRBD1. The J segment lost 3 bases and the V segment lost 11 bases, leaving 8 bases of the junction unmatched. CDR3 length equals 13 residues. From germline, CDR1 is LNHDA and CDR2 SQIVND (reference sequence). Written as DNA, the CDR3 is TGTGCCGGCGGACAGGGAAAGAAAGAGACCCAGTACTTC. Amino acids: CAGGQGKKETQYF.